The T cell receptor beta chain described here comes from a study of beta chain features in type 1 diabetes. Whole-study results and caveats: In every one of the four CD4+ subsets, TCRB CDR3s were moderately but significantly shorter in Type 1 diabetes patients.

The purity of all sorted populations exceeded 95%. Trimming removed 8 bases at V and 2 bases at J, with 10 bases between. Germline CDR1 LNHDA, CDR2 SQIVND (reference sequence). The CDR3 spans 13 residues. The investigators reverse transcribed all of the isolated RNA, so they sequenced expressed TCRB transcripts. Some clones are missing from TCRdb's copy, which holds only in-frame ones; the method was immunoSEQ multiplex PCR. The data hold 150,000 to 200,000 clones, with almost 8% observed a single time. A word on this clone: What it recognizes is unknown.

Specimen: central memory CD4+ T cells from blood. The sequence was collected from a man between 18 and 29 years old with type 1 diabetes. V gene TRBV19 combines with J gene TRBJ1-5; TRBD1 might be the D (6 bases). CDR3 DNA sequence: TGTGCCAGTTCACAGGGTGGCAATCAGCCCCAGCATTTT. Protein sequence: CASSQGGNQPQHF.